The rows below give T cell receptor beta chains drawn from one sample of a study of cytomegalovirus exposure and HLA in healthy donors. Assay used: immunoSEQ multiplex PCR; TCRdb lists only in-frame clones, some missing. The sample consists of 65,000 to 70,000 clones, roughly 72% of them appearing once. Sequencing was done on a sample of PBMCs. These receptors all stem from a man aged 50 to 59 in good health and CMV-seronegative. Both conserved end residues are part of each CDR3. The D gene is left open where the match is weak. Rows may omit the clone size; those that give it use once, few, many or a size class.

TRBJ2-7 | 14 | NA | TRBV6-5 | NA | TGTGCCAGCAGTTTGACAGGAAATTCCTACGAGCAGTACTTC | CASSLTGNSYEQYF
TRBJ2-2 | 14 | NA | TRBV2 | TRBD1 | TGTGCCAGCAGTGCAAACAGGGGGCTCGGGGAGCTGTTTTTT | CASSANRGLGELFF
TRBJ2-7 | 14 | NA | TRBV18 | NA | TGTGCCAGCTCACCCAGGGAAAACTCCTACGAGCAGTACTTC | CASSPRENSYEQYF
TRBJ1-5 | 17 | NA | TRBV7-2 | NA | TGTGCCAGCAGCCAGACAAGGTGGCAGCCGCCCAATCAGCCCCAGCATTTT | CASSQTRWQPPNQPQHF
TRBJ2-7 | 17 | NA | TRBV27 | TRBD2 | TGTGCCAGCAGTTTAAGGGGCGGGGGGCTTCGCCACTACGAGCAGTACTTC | CASSLRGGGLRHYEQYF
TRBJ1-3 | 14 | NA | TRBV28 | NA | TGTGCCAGCAGTTCGGGGGGGGCTGGAAACACCATATATTTT | CASSSGGAGNTIYF
TRBJ2-7 | 15 | NA | TRBV7-9 | NA | TGTGCCAGCAGTCCTAGTGCGGGCCCCTCCTACGAGCAGTACTTC | CASSPSAGPSYEQYF
TRBJ2-4 | 14 | NA | TRBV13 | NA | TGTGCCAGCAGCCCATGGGGGGACCAAAACATTCAGTACTTC | CASSPWGDQNIQYF
TRBJ2-6 | 13 | NA | TRBV29-1 | NA | TGCAGCGCGAGGGTCTCCGGGGCCAACGTCCTGACTTTC | CSARVSGANVLTF
TRBJ1-5 | 15 | NA | TRBV19 | NA | TGTGCCAGTAGTATGGGGACAATGGTAAATCAGCCCCAGCATTTT | CASSMGTMVNQPQHF
TRBJ1-1 | 16 | few | TRBV2 | NA | TGTGCCAGCAGTGAAGGGGGGGGTTTCGTGAACACTGAAGCTTTCTTT | CASSEGGGFVNTEAFF
TRBJ2-7 | 13 | NA | TRBV27 | NA | TGTGCCAGCAGTTTAAGTCAGACCTACGAGCAGTACTTC | CASSLSQTYEQYF
TRBJ2-1 | 15 | NA | TRBV9 | TRBD1 | TGTGCCAGCAGCGTCGACAGGGGGAACCCCAATGAGCAGTTCTTC | CASSVDRGNPNEQFF
TRBJ1-3 | 14 | NA | TRBV5-4 | NA | TGTGCCAGCAGCCACACAGGGTTTGGAAACACCATATATTTT | CASSHTGFGNTIYF
TRBJ2-5 | 15 | few | TRBV18 | TRBD2 | TGTGCCAGCTCACCTGCCGGGACTACCCCTACCAGCCAGTACTTC | CASSPAGTTPTSQYF
TRBJ1-5 | 15 | NA | TRBV2 | TRBD1 | TGTGCCAGCACCCTTGGGACAGGACTCAATCAGCCCCAGCATTTT | CASTLGTGLNQPQHF
TRBJ2-7 | 14 | NA | TRBV7-6 | NA | TGTGCCAGCAGCTCGTCACTGGTTCTCCACGAGCAGTACTTC | CASSSSLVLHEQYF
TRBJ1-2 | 14 | once | TRBV6-6 | NA | TGTGCCAGCAGCCCGGACAGCAACAACTATGGCTACACCTTC | CASSPDSNNYGYTF